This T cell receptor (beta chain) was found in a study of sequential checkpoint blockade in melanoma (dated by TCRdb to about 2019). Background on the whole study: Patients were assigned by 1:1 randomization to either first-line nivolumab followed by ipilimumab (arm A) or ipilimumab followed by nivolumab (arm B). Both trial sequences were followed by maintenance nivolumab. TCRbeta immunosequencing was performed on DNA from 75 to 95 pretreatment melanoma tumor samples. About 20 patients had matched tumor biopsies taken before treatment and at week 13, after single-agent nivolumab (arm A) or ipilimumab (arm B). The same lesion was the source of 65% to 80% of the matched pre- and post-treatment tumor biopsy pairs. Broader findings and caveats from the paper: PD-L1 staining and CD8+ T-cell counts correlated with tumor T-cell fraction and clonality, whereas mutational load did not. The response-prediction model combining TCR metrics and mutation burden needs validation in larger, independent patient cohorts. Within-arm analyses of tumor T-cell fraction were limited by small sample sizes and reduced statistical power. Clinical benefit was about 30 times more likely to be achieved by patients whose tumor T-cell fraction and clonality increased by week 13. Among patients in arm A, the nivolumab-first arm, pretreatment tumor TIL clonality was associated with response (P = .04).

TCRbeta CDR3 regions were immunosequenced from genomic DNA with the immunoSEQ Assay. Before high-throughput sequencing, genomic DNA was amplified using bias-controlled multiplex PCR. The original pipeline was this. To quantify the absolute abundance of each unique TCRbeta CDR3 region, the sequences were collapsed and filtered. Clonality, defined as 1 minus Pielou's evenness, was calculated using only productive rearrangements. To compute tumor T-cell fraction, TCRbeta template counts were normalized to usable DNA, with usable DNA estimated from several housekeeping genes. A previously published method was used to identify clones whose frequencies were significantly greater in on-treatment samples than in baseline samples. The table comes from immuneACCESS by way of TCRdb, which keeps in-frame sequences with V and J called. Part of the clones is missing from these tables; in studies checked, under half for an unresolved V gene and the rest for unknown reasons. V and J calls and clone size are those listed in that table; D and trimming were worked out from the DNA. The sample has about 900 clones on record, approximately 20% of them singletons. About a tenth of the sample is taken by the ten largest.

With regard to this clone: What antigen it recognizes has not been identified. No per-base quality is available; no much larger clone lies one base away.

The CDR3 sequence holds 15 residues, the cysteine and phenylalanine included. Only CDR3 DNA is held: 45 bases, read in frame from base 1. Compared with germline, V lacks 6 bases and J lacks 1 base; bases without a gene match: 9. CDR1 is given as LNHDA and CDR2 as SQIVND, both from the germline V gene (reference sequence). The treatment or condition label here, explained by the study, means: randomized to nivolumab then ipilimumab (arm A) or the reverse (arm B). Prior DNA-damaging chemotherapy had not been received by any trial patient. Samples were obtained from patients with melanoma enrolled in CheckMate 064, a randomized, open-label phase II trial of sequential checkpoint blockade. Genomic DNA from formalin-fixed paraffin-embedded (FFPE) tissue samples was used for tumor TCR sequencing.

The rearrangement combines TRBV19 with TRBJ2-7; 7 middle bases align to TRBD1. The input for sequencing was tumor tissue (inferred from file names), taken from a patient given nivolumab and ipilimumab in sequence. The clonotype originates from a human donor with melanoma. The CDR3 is CASRLRTGSSYEQYF. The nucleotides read TGTGCCAGTAGACTCCGGACAGGCTCTTCCTACGAGCAGTACTTC.